These T cell receptor beta chains were read from a single sample in a study of blood T cells in healthy people across ages. Via MiXCR, TCRdb re-called the 5' RACE reads, giving one row per CDR3 protein. Here the sample spans about 1,400,000 distinct CDR3 sequences, approximately 42% being singletons. Material for sequencing was blood. All receptors come from a young woman in good health. Both conserved end residues are part of each CDR3. A D gene is named only where the DNA matches it firmly. Clone size is shown for a subset of rows, as once, few, many or a class of expanded clone.

d_call j_call v_call clone_size cdr3_aa cdr3_nt
- TRBJ2-5 TRBV6-5 - CASSYSIGKGEQETQYF TGTGCCAGCAGTTACTCGATTGGTAAAGGTGAACAAGAGACCCAGTACTTC
TRBD2 TRBJ2-3 TRBV27 few CASSPLAGVGTDTQYF TGTGCCAGCAGTCCTTTAGCGGGAGTCGGAACAGATACGCAGTATTTT
- TRBJ2-7 TRBV18 - CASSPNPSSYNEQYF TGTGCCAGCTCACCAAACCCGAGCTCCTACAATGAGCAGTACTTC
- TRBJ1-5 TRBV20-1 few CSARNTGRGSVGNQPQHF TGCAGTGCTAGAAATACGGGACGGGGGAGCGTGGGCAATCAGCCCCAGCATTTT
- TRBJ2-3 TRBV6-1 few CASSGIRASRADTQYF TGTGCCAGCAGTGGAATTCGGGCTAGCAGGGCAGATACGCAGTATTTT
TRBD2 TRBJ2-5 TRBV9 - CASNREDETQYF TGTGCCAGCAACCGGGAGGATGAGACCCAGTACTTC
- TRBJ2-5 TRBV11-2 - CASSRGVGGETQYF TGTGCCAGCAGCCGTGGAGTCGGGGGAGAGACCCAGTACTTC
TRBD2 TRBJ2-7 TRBV29-1 - CSVEGPWEGSDEQYF TGCAGCGTTGAGGGGCCTTGGGAGGGTTCCGACGAGCAGTACTTC
- TRBJ2-7 TRBV3-1 - CASSQVAVEQYF TGTGCCAGCAGCCAAGTGGCTGTCGAGCAGTACTTC
- TRBJ2-4 TRBV13 - CASSLGSGSNTILAKNIQYF TGTGCCAGCAGCTTAGGATCGGGCTCGAACACAATCCTAGCCAAAAACATTCAGTACTTC
- TRBJ2-5 TRBV27 once CASSLSAVRQETQYF TGTGCCAGCAGTTTATCAGCGGTTCGCCAAGAGACCCAGTACTTC
- TRBJ2-5 TRBV27 - CASKNLPYQETQYF TGTGCCAGCAAGAACCTCCCGTACCAAGAGACCCAGTACTTC
TRBD2 TRBJ2-1 TRBV9 - CASSALASGSGPSYNEQFF TGTGCCAGCAGCGCCCTGGCTAGCGGGAGCGGGCCCTCCTACAATGAGCAGTTCTTC
- TRBJ2-3 TRBV20-1 - CSASGALSDTQYF TGCAGTGCTAGCGGGGCGTTGTCAGATACGCAGTATTTT
TRBD2 TRBJ2-3 TRBV5-1 - CASSSRLAGDSTDTQYF TGCGCCAGCAGCTCGAGACTAGCGGGGGATAGCACAGATACGCAGTATTTT
- TRBJ1-4 TRBV4-1 - CASSQGQGLNEKLFF TGCGCCAGCAGCCAAGGTCAGGGTTTAAATGAAAAACTGTTTTTT
- TRBJ2-1 TRBV2 few CASSGDLTYNEQFF TGTGCCAGCAGTGGCGATTTGACCTACAATGAGCAGTTCTTC